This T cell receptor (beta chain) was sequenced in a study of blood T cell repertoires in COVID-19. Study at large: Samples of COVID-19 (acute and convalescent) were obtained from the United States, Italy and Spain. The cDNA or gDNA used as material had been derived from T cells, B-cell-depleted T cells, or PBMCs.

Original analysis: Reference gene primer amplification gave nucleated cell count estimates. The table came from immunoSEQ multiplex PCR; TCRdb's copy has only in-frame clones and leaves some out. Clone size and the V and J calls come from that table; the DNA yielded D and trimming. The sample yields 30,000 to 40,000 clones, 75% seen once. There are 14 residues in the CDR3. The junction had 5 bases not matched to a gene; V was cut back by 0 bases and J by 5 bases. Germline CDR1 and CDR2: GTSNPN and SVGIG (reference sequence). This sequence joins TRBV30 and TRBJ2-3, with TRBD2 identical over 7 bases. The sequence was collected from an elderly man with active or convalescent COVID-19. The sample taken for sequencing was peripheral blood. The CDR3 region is CAWSVPGRGDTQYF. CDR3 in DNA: TGTGCCTGGAGTGTACCAGGGAGGGGAGATACGCAGTATTTT.